The T cell receptor beta chain under discussion was sequenced for a study of OX40 agonist ivuxolimab in advanced cancers. At the level of the whole study: Ivuxolimab was a fully human IgG2 agonistic monoclonal antibody targeting the costimulatory receptor OX40 (CD134). Intravenous ivuxolimab was administered to patients every 2 weeks at six dose levels: 0.01, 0.1, 0.3, 1.5, 3 and 10 mg/kg. Of the roughly 50 dose-escalation patients, hepatocellular carcinoma was present in about 20, melanoma in some 15, renal cell carcinoma in 9 and head and neck cancer in 9. In the dose-escalation cohort, 65% to 85% of patients were male, and the mean age was 60 years with a range of roughly 23 to 90. Patients were allowed to have had prior anti-PD-1, anti-PD-L1 or anti-CTLA-4 therapy, and 40% to 45% of the dose-escalation patients had previously received checkpoint inhibitors. Partial responses were achieved by three dose-escalation patients, of whom one had hepatocellular carcinoma and two had cutaneous melanoma. Peripheral TCRbeta sequencing was intended to test whether TCR sequence diversity was altered and clonal T-cell expansion was caused by ivuxolimab. The paper describes the monotherapy dose-escalation part (N ≈ 49 patients) of the phase I trial of ivuxolimab.

In the case of this clone: No antigen is known for it. It has no much larger one-base neighbor in the sample; base qualities were not kept.

To sequence the TCRbeta CDR3 region, genomic DNA was isolated from the sorted cells. The immunoSEQ Assay was used to sequence the TCRbeta CDR3 regions. The immuneACCESS repertoire file appears here via TCRdb, limited to in-frame rearrangements. These files lack a portion of the clones; in checked studies, under half of the deficit traces to unresolved V genes, and the cause of the others is not known. The sample table holds some 44,000 clones, of which approximately 86% were seen once. Together, the top ten hold over 0.35% of the sample. The CDR3 sequence holds 16 residues, the cysteine and phenylalanine included. CDR3 DNA is the only sequence kept; it has 48 bases, read in frame from the first base. The germline V gene encodes CDR1 SGHNT and CDR2 YYREEE (reference sequence). V loses 2 bases of germline sequence and J loses 3 bases, and the interval between the two ends is 17 bases. Study-wide findings and limitations: At doses from 0.1 to 3.0 mg/kg, clonal expansion was seen in both CD4+ and CD8+ blood T cells between baseline and week 6. Antigen specificity was not determined for the clonally expanded peripheral T cells. After ivuxolimab, expanded clones were on average more numerous among CD8+ T cells than among CD4+ T cells. Low levels of normalized T-cell clonal expansion were also shown by some nonresponding patients. Partial responders in the 0.1-3.0 mg/kg groups had among the lowest normalized peripheral clonal expansion, especially among CD8+ T cells.

The trial excluded patients who had a history of autoimmune disease or who were on systemic immunosuppression. Peripheral blood for TCR sequencing was collected from all dose cohorts at baseline, on cycle 4 day 1, and on cycle 7 day 1. Samples came from an open-label, multicenter, first-in-human phase I dose-escalation trial of ivuxolimab. Adults with locally advanced or metastatic melanoma, renal cell, hepatocellular, or head and neck squamous cell carcinoma were enrolled in the trial. Before TCR sequencing, CD4+ T cells and CD8+ T cells from peripheral blood were sorted into separate populations.

The TCR was taken from an adult with an advanced solid tumor such as melanoma, head and neck, liver or kidney cancer. The sample consisted of CD4+ or CD8+ T cells sorted from blood, taken in a trial of the OX40 agonist ivuxolimab. The V gene is TRBV5-4 and the J gene is TRBJ1-1, and TRBD1 may be the D gene, going by 6 matching bases. The CDR3 reads CASSFAYQRGYTEAFF. The base sequence is TGTGCCAGCAGCTTCGCCTACCAGAGGGGGTACACTGAAGCTTTCTTT.